The 26 T cell receptor beta chains below all came from one sample that was sequenced in a study of cytomegalovirus exposure and HLA in healthy donors. The primer mix had 60 Vbeta and 13 Jbeta primers. The protocol was immunoSEQ multiplex PCR, while the TCRdb copy is restricted to in-frame clones and leaves out a portion. Of 130,000 or so clones listed, 70% to 90% are singletons. The sequenced material came from PBMCs. All receptors derive from a man aged 35 to 55 in good health and CMV-seronegative.

J is TRBJ1-5 and V is TRBV12-5; the match to TRBD1 covers 9 bases. The ends lost 0 bases at V and 4 bases at J; junction bases unmatched: 4. This CDR3 has 16 residues. Germline CDR1 LGHNT, CDR2 FRNRAP. Here the CDR3 DNA reads TGTGCTAGTGGTTTGGTGATGACAGGGGGAAATCAGCCCCAGCATTTT. It specifies CASGLVMTGGNQPQHF. The variable domain in full, with the rest retrieved from reference TRBV12-5 and TRBJ1-5, is DARVTQTPRHKVTEMGQEVTMRCQPILGHNTVFWYRQTMMQGLELLAYFRNRAPLDDSGMPKDRFSAEMPDATLATLKIQPSEPRDSAVYFCASGLVMTGGNQPQHFGDGTRLSIL.

V and J are TRBV6-1 and TRBJ2-7, with 11 nucleotides matching TRBD1. The germline V gene has CDR1 MNHNS and CDR2 SASEGT. The CDR3 is 14 amino acids. Trimming cost V 6 bases and J 1 base; bases outside gene matches: 2. CDR3 sequence: CASSRDRGSYEQYF. CDR3 bases: TGTGCCAGCAGCCGGGACAGGGGGTCCTACGAGCAGTACTTC.

The CDR3 sequence is CASAGQGADEQYF. As DNA, the CDR3 is TGTGCCAGCGCCGGACAGGGTGCCGACGAGCAGTACTTC. This chain links TRBV27 with TRBJ2-7, with 8 bases identical to TRBD1. CDR1 and CDR2 (germline): MNHEY, SMNVEV (reference sequence). CDR3 length: 13 residues. V lost 8 bases to trimming and J lost 5 bases; unmatched junction nucleotides: 8.

This chain connects TRBV11-2 to TRBJ2-4, with a tentative D call TRBD1 (5 bases). CDR1 SGHAT and CDR2 FQNNGV come from the germline V gene. The V and J ends lost 0 bases and 8 bases respectively, with 8 bases between them. The CDR3 is made up of 13 amino acids. The CDR3 coding sequence is TGTGCCAGCAGCTTAGAACAGGCAGACATTCAGTACTTC. Protein sequence: CASSLEQADIQYF.

This chain uses TRBV2 with TRBJ2-2, with TRBD1 matching 7 bases. Germline CDR1 is SNHLY and CDR2 is FYNNEI. The CDR3 has 15 amino acids. J lost 0 bases, V lost 8 bases, and 6 bases had no gene match. CDR3 residues: CASRGTVSNTGELFF. The CDR3 DNA sequence: TGTGCCAGCCGAGGGACAGTGTCGAACACCGGGGAGCTGTTTTTT.

The chain couples TRBV5-1 to TRBJ2-7, with 10 positions matching TRBD2. The germline gives CDR1 SGHRS, CDR2 YFSETQ. CDR3 length: 16 residues. Unmatched junction bases numbered 6, after V lost 1 base and J lost 2 bases. The CDR3 DNA reads TGCGCCAGCAGCTTGTCCCTAGCGGGAGCTGCCTACGAGCAGTACTTC. It specifies CASSLSLAGAAYEQYF.

The genes are TRBV5-1 and TRBJ2-2, with D tentatively TRBD1 (5 bases). CDR3 length: 14 amino acids. V was cut by 4 bases and J by 9 bases, with 16 bases left in between. From germline, CDR1 is SGHRS and CDR2 YFSETQ. The CDR3 reads CASSPNPAGRELFF. CDR3 DNA sequence: TGCGCCAGCAGCCCTAATCCAGCAGGGCGGGAGCTGTTTTTT.

This clone is a singleton in its sample. V and J are TRBV10-3 and TRBJ1-1; 9 bases map to TRBD1. V lost 7 bases, J lost 2 bases, and 5 bases stayed unmatched. CDR3 length equals 14 residues. Germline CDR1 is ENHRY and CDR2 is SYGVKD. CDR3 sequence (DNA): TGTGCCATCACGACGGGACAGGGTAACACTGAAGCTTTCTTT. It codes for CAITTGQGNTEAFF.

CDR3 region: CASSQMSGTQIYEQYF. The CDR3 DNA reads as TGCGCCAGCAGCCAAATGAGCGGGACCCAAATCTACGAGCAGTACTTC. The chain employs TRBV4-3 and TRBJ2-7; TRBD2 matches 7 bases. There are 16 residues in the CDR3. Germline V lookup: CDR1 LGHNA, CDR2 YSLEER. V shed 2 bases and J 3 bases; nucleotides not matched to a gene: 10.

The V and J genes are TRBV5-4 and TRBJ2-7; TRBD1 aligns across 8 bases. The CDR3 loop spans 13 amino acids. J gave up 8 bases and V 0 bases, and 4 bases lay outside the gene matches. CDR1 is SGHNT and CDR2 is YYREEE in the germline V gene (reference sequence). The CDR3 nucleotides are TGTGCCAGCAGCTTGGGACAGGGGCCCCAGCAGTACTTC. Translated: CASSLGQGPQQYF.

This chain connects TRBV30 to TRBJ1-2; TRBD1 aligns across 8 bases. CDR3 length equals 13 residues. Per the germline V gene, CDR1 is GTSNPN and CDR2 is SVGIG (reference sequence). V lost 0 bases to trimming and J lost 8 bases; unmatched junction nucleotides: 5. The CDR3 region has the DNA TGTGCCTGGAGTGTACTGACAGGGGTGGGCTACACCTTC. It is translated as CAWSVLTGVGYTF.

Written as DNA, the CDR3 is TGTGCCAGCAGCTTATCCGACAGGGCACGTGCTGAAGCTTTCTTT. This codes for CASSLSDRARAEAFF. The chain is built from TRBV7-2 and TRBJ1-1; the match to TRBD1 covers 7 bases. Germline CDR1 and CDR2: SGHTA and FQGNSA. The CDR3 totals 15 residues. J lost 6 bases, V lost 2 bases, and 9 bases had no gene match.

The chain joins TRBV5-8 to TRBJ1-5; 11 bases are a match to TRBD1. With V trimmed by 10 bases and J by 2 bases, 14 bases remained unmatched. CDR3 size: 17 residues. CDR1 is SGHTS and CDR2 is YDEGEE in the germline V gene. The CDR3 protein is CAGTRTGGLMGNQPQHF. Written as DNA, the CDR3 is TGTGCCGGAACTCGGACAGGGGGCCTTATGGGCAATCAGCCCCAGCATTTT.

As to this clone: Different DNA sequences within this sample yield the same CDR3. This chain links TRBV5-6 with TRBJ1-2, with D possibly TRBD1 on 5 matching bases. V shed 0 bases and J shed 8 bases, with 11 bases lying between them. The CDR3 is 13 residues long. Germline V CDR1 and CDR2: SGHDT, YYEEEE. The chain's CDR3 is CASSLAGGGGYTF. The CDR3, as DNA: TGTGCCAGCAGCTTGGCCGGGGGGGGAGGCTACACCTTC.

V usage is TRBV12-5 and J usage is TRBJ2-1; D gene uncertain. There are 14 residues in the CDR3. From germline, CDR1 is LGHNT and CDR2 FRNRAP. Trimming removed 1 base from V and 6 bases from J, with 10 bases in between. CDR3: CASGLGLQRNEQFF. In DNA, the CDR3 is TGTGCTAGTGGTTTGGGACTTCAGCGCAATGAGCAGTTCTTC.

The genes are TRBV11-1 and TRBJ2-5; TRBD1 matches at 8 bases. V lost 3 bases to trimming and J lost 7 bases; unmatched junction nucleotides: 7. This CDR3 has 14 residues. CDR1 is SGHAT and CDR2 is FQDESV in the germline V gene (reference sequence). The CDR3 spells CASSFGQGRWTQYF. The CDR3 DNA reads TGTGCCAGCAGCTTTGGACAGGGTCGGTGGACCCAGTACTTC.

V is TRBV4-1 and J is TRBJ1-5; the match to TRBD1 covers 7 bases. V was pared by 1 base and J by 5 bases, with 8 bases of the junction left unmatched. CDR1 is MGHRA and CDR2 is YSYEKL in the germline V gene. This CDR3 is 16 amino acids long. The DNA of the CDR3 is TGCGCCAGCAGCCAAGGAGACAGGGCCACAGATCAGCCCCAGCATTTT. This translates into CASSQGDRATDQPQHF.

The chain joins TRBV7-9 to TRBJ1-5; D uncertain. V gave up 8 bases and J gave up 2 bases, with 7 bases separating them. This CDR3 comprises 12 residues. CDR1 SEHNR and CDR2 FQNEAQ come from the germline V gene (reference sequence). CDR3 amino acids: CASCEGNQPQHF. The CDR3 DNA is TGTGCCAGCTGTGAGGGCAATCAGCCCCAGCATTTT.

The V and J genes are TRBV6-5 and TRBJ1-4; no definite D call. The germline gives CDR1 MNHEY, CDR2 SVGAGI. This CDR3 region has 13 residues. The V and J ends lost 6 bases and 8 bases respectively, with 13 bases between them. CDR3 coding DNA: TGTGCCAGCAGACCCGATGTCGGGGAAAAACTGTTTTTT. Its translation is CASRPDVGEKLFF.

The chain recombines TRBV19 with TRBJ1-4, with D unresolved. The CDR3 has 15 amino acids. Trimming cost V 3 bases and J 1 base, with 9 bases left between them. Germline V gene lookup returns CDR1 LNHDA and CDR2 SQIVND (reference sequence). The DNA of the CDR3 is TGTGCCAGTAGTATCAATCGGGGAACTAATGAAAAACTGTTTTTT. Protein product: CASSINRGTNEKLFF.

The chain couples TRBV7-8 to TRBJ1-5; weak D call: TRBD1 (6 bases). Trimming removed 8 bases from V and 4 bases from J, with 15 bases in between. The CDR3 runs 14 residues. Germline CDR1 SGHVS, CDR2 FQNEAQ. The CDR3 region is CASQGKARNQPQHF. The DNA for the CDR3 is TGTGCCAGCCAGGGGAAGGCTCGTAATCAGCCCCAGCATTTT.

The gene calls are TRBV10-1 and TRBJ2-2, with D maybe TRBD2 (5 bases). Germline V gives CDR1 WNHNN, CDR2 SYGVQD (reference sequence). The CDR3 runs 14 residues. Trimming shortened V by 4 bases and J by 6 bases, and 12 bases separated the two germline ends. CDR3 protein: CASSGQLVPGELFF. In DNA, the CDR3 is TGCGCCAGCAGTGGCCAACTAGTGCCCGGGGAGCTGTTTTTT.

The chain combines TRBV30 with TRBJ2-3; 12 nucleotides align to TRBD2. The germline gives CDR1 GTSNPN, CDR2 SVGIG (reference sequence). Trimming cost V 3 bases and J 6 bases; bases outside gene matches: 10. The CDR3 loop spans 16 amino acids. The CDR3 sequence is CAWSRTSGTYLDTQYF. The CDR3 DNA follows: TGTGCCTGGAGCCGGACTAGCGGGACGTATCTGGATACGCAGTATTTT.

The rearrangement uses TRBV27 and TRBJ2-2, with TRBD2 matching over 10 bases. From germline, CDR1 is MNHEY and CDR2 SMNVEV (reference sequence). V lost 5 bases and J lost 3; bases outside the gene matches: 6. This CDR3 contains 16 residues. CDR3 residues: CASSTGTSAYTGELFF. The CDR3 coding sequence is TGTGCCAGCAGTACCGGGACTAGCGCATACACCGGGGAGCTGTTTTTT.

The chain is built from TRBV11-3 and TRBJ1-1; D may be TRBD1 (5 bases). Germline V CDR1 and CDR2: SGHNT, YENEEA. The CDR3 runs 13 residues. V was pared by 5 bases and J by 1 base, with 8 bases between. DNA of the CDR3: TGTGCCAGCAGCAGAAGGGGGAACACTGAAGCTTTCTTT. It translates to CASSRRGNTEAFF.

This clone has only a few counts. The rearrangement links TRBV20-1 to TRBJ2-1, with D maybe TRBD2 (6 bases). Looked up from germline, CDR1 is DFQATT and CDR2 is SNEGSKA (reference sequence). The V end lost 5 bases, the J end lost 8 bases, and 10 bases lay between the germline ends. This CDR3 comprises 11 residues. For the CDR3, the DNA is TGCAGTGCTCGGTGGGGGGATGAGCAGTTCTTC. Its protein is CSARWGDEQFF.